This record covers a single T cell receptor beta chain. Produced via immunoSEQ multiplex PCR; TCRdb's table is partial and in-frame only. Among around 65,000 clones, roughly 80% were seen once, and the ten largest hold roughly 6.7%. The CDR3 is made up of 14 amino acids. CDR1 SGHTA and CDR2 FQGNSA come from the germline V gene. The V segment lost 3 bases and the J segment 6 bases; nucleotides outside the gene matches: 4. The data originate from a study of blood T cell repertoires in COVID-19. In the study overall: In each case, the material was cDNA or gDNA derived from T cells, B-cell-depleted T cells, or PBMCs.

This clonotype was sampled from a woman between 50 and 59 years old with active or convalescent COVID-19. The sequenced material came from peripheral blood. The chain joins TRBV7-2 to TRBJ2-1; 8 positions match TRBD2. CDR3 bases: TGTGCCAGCAGCTTCGGGAGGGAGATCAATGAGCAGTTCTTC. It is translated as CASSFGREINEQFF.